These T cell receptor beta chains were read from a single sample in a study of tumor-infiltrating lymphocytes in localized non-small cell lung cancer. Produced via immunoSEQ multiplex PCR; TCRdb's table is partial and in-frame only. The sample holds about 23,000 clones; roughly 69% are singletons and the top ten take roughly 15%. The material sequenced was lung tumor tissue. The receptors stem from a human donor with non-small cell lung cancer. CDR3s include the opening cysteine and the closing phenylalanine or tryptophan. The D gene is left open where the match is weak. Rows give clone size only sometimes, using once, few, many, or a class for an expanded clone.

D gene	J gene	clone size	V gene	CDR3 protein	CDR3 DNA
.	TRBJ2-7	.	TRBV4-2	CASSPTGGQSYEQYF	TGTGCCAGCAGCCCCACGGGAGGACAGTCCTACGAGCAGTACTTC
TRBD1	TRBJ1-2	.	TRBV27	CASSLGTAYGYTF	TGTGCCAGCAGTCTCGGGACAGCCTATGGCTACACCTTC
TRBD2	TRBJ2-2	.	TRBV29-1	CSALGSGAPNTGELFF	TGCAGCGCCCTGGGTAGCGGGGCCCCGAACACCGGGGAGCTGTTTTTT
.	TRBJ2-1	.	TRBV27	CASSLKGGGYNEQFF	TGTGCCAGCAGTTTAAAGGGGGGAGGCTACAATGAGCAGTTCTTC
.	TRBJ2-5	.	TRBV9	CASSEMGDTETQYF	TGTGCCAGCAGCGAGATGGGGGACACGGAGACCCAGTACTTC
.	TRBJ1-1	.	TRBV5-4	CASSLGVPMNTEAFF	TGTGCCAGCAGCTTAGGGGTGCCTATGAACACTGAAGCTTTCTTT
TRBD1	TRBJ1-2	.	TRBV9	CASSLDRGNYGYTF	TGTGCCAGCAGCCTAGACAGGGGGAACTATGGCTACACCTTC
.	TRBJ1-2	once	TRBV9	CASSVEAALYGYTF	TGTGCCAGCAGCGTAGAGGCGGCCCTTTATGGCTACACCTTC
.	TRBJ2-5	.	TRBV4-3	CASSQHSSTEGETQYF	TGCGCCAGCAGCCAACACTCCTCCACGGAGGGGGAGACCCAGTACTTC
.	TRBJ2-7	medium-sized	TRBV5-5	CASTSWDVPYEQYF	TGTGCCAGCACCTCCTGGGACGTCCCCTACGAGCAGTACTTC
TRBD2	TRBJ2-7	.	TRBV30	CAWSVKERGGYEQYF	TGTGCCTGGAGTGTAAAGGAGCGGGGGGGCTACGAGCAGTACTTC
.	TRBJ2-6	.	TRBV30	CACNSGFGANVLTF	TGTGCCTGTAATTCGGGATTCGGGGCCAACGTCCTGACTTTC
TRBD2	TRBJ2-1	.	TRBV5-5	CASSSGGVAGTYNEQFF	TGTGCCAGCAGCTCTGGGGGGGTAGCGGGAACCTACAATGAGCAGTTCTTC
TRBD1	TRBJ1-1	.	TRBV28	CASRDRGRAEAFF	TGTGCCAGCAGGGACAGGGGTAGGGCTGAAGCTTTCTTT
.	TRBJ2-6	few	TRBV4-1	CASSLYWKSGANVLTF	TGCGCCAGCAGCCTATATTGGAAATCTGGGGCCAACGTCCTGACTTTC
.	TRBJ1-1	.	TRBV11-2	CASSSQENTEAFF	TGTGCCAGCAGCTCGCAGGAAAACACTGAAGCTTTCTTT
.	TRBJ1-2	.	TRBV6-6	CASSYSSGSSYGYTF	TGTGCCAGCAGTTACTCCTCCGGCAGCTCCTATGGCTACACCTTC
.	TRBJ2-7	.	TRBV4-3	CASSQERGAVQYF	TGCGCCAGCAGCCAAGAACGGGGGGCGGTGCAGTACTTC
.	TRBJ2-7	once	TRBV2	CASELRYEQYF	TGTGCCAGCGAACTACGGTACGAGCAGTACTTC
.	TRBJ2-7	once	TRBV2	CASSQGLTYEQYF	TGTGCCAGCAGTCAGGGACTTACCTACGAGCAGTACTTC
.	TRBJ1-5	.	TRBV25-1	CASSESQHSNQPQHF	TGTGCCAGCAGTGAAAGTCAGCACAGCAATCAGCCCCAGCATTTT
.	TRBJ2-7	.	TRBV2	CAMRDSKFSYEQYF	TGTGCCATGCGGGACAGCAAATTTTCCTACGAGCAGTACTTC
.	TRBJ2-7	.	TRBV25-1	CASSDWRGYEQYF	TGTGCCAGCAGTGATTGGAGGGGCTACGAGCAGTACTTC
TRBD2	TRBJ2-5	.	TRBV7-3	CASSPIAGEQETQYF	TGTGCCAGCAGTCCGATAGCGGGAGAACAAGAGACCCAGTACTTC
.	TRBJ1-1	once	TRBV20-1	CSAVYNTEAFF	TGCAGTGCTGTTTACAACACTGAAGCTTTCTTT
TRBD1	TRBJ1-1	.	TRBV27	CASSSTGTGHTEAFF	TGTGCCAGCAGCTCTACCGGGACAGGGCATACTGAAGCTTTCTTT
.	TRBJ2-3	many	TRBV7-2	CASRSRGGHTRTDTQYF	TGTGCCAGCAGATCCCGCGGCGGACACACGAGGACAGATACGCAGTATTTT
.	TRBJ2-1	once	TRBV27	CASSSFGSYNEQFF	TGTGCCAGCAGTTCCTTCGGGTCCTACAATGAGCAGTTCTTC
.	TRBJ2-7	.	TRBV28	CASSLEGSGTYEQYF	TGTGCCAGCAGCTTAGAGGGTAGCGGTACCTACGAGCAGTACTTC
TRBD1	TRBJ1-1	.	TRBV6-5	CASFDRGGKTEAFF	TGTGCCAGCTTCGACAGGGGAGGTAAGACTGAAGCTTTCTTT
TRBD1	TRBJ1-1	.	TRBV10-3	CAIHDRGNTEAFF	TGTGCCATCCACGACAGGGGGAACACTGAAGCTTTCTTT
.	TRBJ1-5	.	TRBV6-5	CASSYRREPQHF	TGTGCCAGCAGTTACCGGAGGGAGCCCCAGCATTTT
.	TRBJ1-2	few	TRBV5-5	CASSLGTNYGYTF	TGTGCCAGCAGCTTGGGGACAAACTATGGCTACACCTTC
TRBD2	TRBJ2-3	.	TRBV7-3	CASSSAGLAGKGDTQYF	TGTGCCAGCAGCTCAGCGGGACTAGCGGGAAAGGGAGATACGCAGTATTTT
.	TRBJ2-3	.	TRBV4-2	CASSQGHAATDTQYF	TGTGCCAGCAGCCAAGGACACGCGGCGACAGATACGCAGTATTTT
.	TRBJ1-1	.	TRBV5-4	CASSLGPMNTEAFF	TGTGCCAGCAGCTTGGGACCGATGAACACTGAAGCTTTCTTT
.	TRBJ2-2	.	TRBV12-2	CASLHVGRNTGELFF	TGTGCAAGTCTCCATGTAGGGCGGAACACCGGGGAGCTGTTTTTT
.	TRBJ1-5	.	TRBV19	CASRHTGYNQPQHF	TGTGCCAGTAGGCATACAGGGTACAATCAGCCCCAGCATTTT
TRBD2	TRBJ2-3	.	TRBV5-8	CASSLGSGSFTDTQYF	TGTGCCAGCAGCTTGGGTAGCGGGAGCTTTACAGATACGCAGTATTTT
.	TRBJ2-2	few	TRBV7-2	CASSLLGGGTGELFF	TGTGCCAGCAGCTTATTGGGAGGTGGGACCGGGGAGCTGTTTTTT
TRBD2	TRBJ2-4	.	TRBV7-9	CASSPPPREGLRDIQYF	TGTGCCAGCAGCCCCCCCCCGCGGGAGGGCCTAAGGGACATTCAGTACTTC
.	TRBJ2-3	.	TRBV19	CASSIGGEIDTQYF	TGTGCCAGTAGTATCGGGGGAGAAATAGATACGCAGTATTTT